These 25 T cell receptor beta chains were all obtained from the same sample, sequenced in a study of post-analysis software for immune sequencing data. Unique molecular identifiers were built into the TCR beta cDNA libraries. Each CDR3 protein is one row after TCRdb ran MiXCR on the PCR reads. The sample shows over 150,000 distinct CDR3 sequences, approximately 30% of them seen only once. These receptors are not linked to any known antigen. Notes on the study in general: The five TRBV segments detected at higher frequency in patients than in controls included TRBV5-6, TRBV5-1 and TRBV20-1.

Material: blood. These receptors all come from a girl between 10 and 17 years old with multiple sclerosis.

Ten or more counts support this clonotype. The V and J genes are TRBV12-3 or TRBV12-4 and TRBJ2-7; 9 bases align to TRBD2. CDR3 length: 17 amino acids. Trimming took 10 bases from V and 0 from J; bases not matched to a gene: 16. This chain's CDR3 is CAMAPELAGSSSYEQYF. For the CDR3, the DNA is TGTGCCATGGCGCCAGAGCTAGCGGGGAGCAGCTCCTACGAGCAGTACTTC.

This chain connects TRBV6-1 to TRBJ1-5; 8 nucleotides agree with TRBD1. The V segment lost 6 bases and the J segment 1 base; nucleotides outside the gene matches: 5. The CDR3 totals 15 residues. Germline lookup yields CDR1 MNHNS and CDR2 SASEGT. The CDR3 sequence is CASSATGGSNQPQHF. The CDR3 bases are TGTGCCAGCAGCGCCACAGGGGGAAGCAATCAGCCCCAGCATTTT.

This sequence joins TRBV24-1 and TRBJ2-5, with unresolved D. The CDR3 is 15 amino acids. The germline V and J ends were trimmed by 4 bases and 3 bases, with 14 bases remaining between them. Germline V gene sequence: CDR1 KGHDR, CDR2 SFDVKD. CDR3: CATSDARAEEETQYF. As DNA, the CDR3 is TGTGCCACCAGTGACGCACGGGCCGAGGAAGAGACCCAGTACTTC.

Many counts were recorded for this clonotype. V gene TRBV29-1 combines with J gene TRBJ2-3; the D gene is possibly TRBD2 (5 bases). The CDR3 extends over 13 amino acids. CDR1 and CDR2 from the germline V gene are SQVTM and ANQGSEA. V lost 4 bases, J lost 2 bases, and 10 bases lay in between. This CDR3 is CSVGKRSTDTQYF. CDR3 nucleotide sequence: TGCAGCGTTGGAAAGCGGTCCACAGATACGCAGTATTTT.

The chain has TRBV29-1 and TRBJ2-3, with TRBD1 matching over 10 bases. The V and J ends lost 4 bases and 4 bases, in that order; junction bases with no gene match: 5. CDR3 size: 14 residues. The V gene's germline CDR1 is SQVTM and CDR2 ANQGSEA. This CDR3 reads CSVGQGAVADTQYF. CDR3 nucleotides: TGCAGCGTTGGACAGGGGGCAGTGGCAGATACGCAGTATTTT.

The V and J genes are TRBV12-3 or TRBV12-4 and TRBJ2-6, with D tentatively TRBD1 or TRBD2 (5 bases each). The CDR3 is 16 residues long. The ends were cut back, 0 bases at V and 2 bases at J, with 8 bases in the middle. The CDR3 is CASSLAGVPGANVLTF. CDR3 DNA: TGTGCCAGCAGTTTAGCGGGGGTGCCTGGGGCCAACGTCCTGACTTTC.

The V call is TRBV6-5, the J call TRBJ2-1; maybe TRBD2 (6 bases). Trimming stripped 2 bases from V and 15 bases from J, with 17 bases between. CDR1 and CDR2 from the germline V gene are MNHEY and SVGAGI. CDR3 size: 13 residues. The CDR3 DNA is TGTGCCAGCAGTTACGGGTCTCGGGGGAGTCGGTTCTTC. It encodes CASSYGSRGSRFF.

Many counts were recorded for this clonotype. This chain joins TRBV4-1 and TRBJ2-1; TRBD2 matches at 9 bases. The CDR3 sequence is 14 residues long. V lost 10 bases, J lost 10 bases, and 14 bases stayed unmatched. The germline V gene encodes CDR1 MGHRA and CDR2 YSYEKL. The chain's CDR3 is CATKPRGLAGEQFF. Written as DNA, the CDR3 is TGCGCCACCAAGCCAAGGGGACTAGCAGGGGAGCAGTTCTTC.

This clonotype has ten or more counts. This chain joins TRBV25-1 and TRBJ1-6, with 8 bases fitting TRBD1. Germline V gene sequence: CDR1 MGHDK, CDR2 SYGVNS. The CDR3 runs to 15 residues. V was pared by 2 bases and J by 7 bases, with 4 bases of the junction left unmatched. The CDR3 sequence is CASSEGQGLNSPLHF. In DNA, the CDR3 is TGTGCCAGCAGTGAAGGACAGGGACTCAATTCACCCCTCCACTTT.

This clonotype has more than one count but fewer than ten. The rearrangement links TRBV30 to TRBJ1-1; no clear D. V lost 3 bases and J lost 7, with 15 bases in between. The CDR3 is 13 amino acids. Germline loops: CDR1 GTSNPN, CDR2 SVGIG (reference sequence). The CDR3 DNA sequence: TGTGCCTGGAGAAAGTCAATCCCCTTTGAAGCTTTCTTT. Encoded protein: CAWRKSIPFEAFF.

This clonotype turned up a few times. A much more abundant neighbour one base away suggests this may be a read error. The chain employs TRBV6-5 and TRBJ2-5; D is possibly TRBD2 (5 bases). This CDR3 is 12 amino acids long. The germline CDR1 and CDR2 sequences are MNHEY and SVGAGI. Trimming removed 8 bases at V and 11 bases at J, with 18 bases between. This CDR3 reads CASLSRAYGQYF. CDR3 DNA: TGTGCCAGCCTATCGCGGGCCTACGGGCAGTACTTC.

This clonotype has a handful of counts. CDR3 residues: CATSTDLGDTQYF. Here the CDR3 DNA reads TGTGCCACCAGCACGGATCTGGGAGATACGCAGTATTTT. This chain links TRBV15 with TRBJ2-3; D remains unclear. The CDR3 contains 13 residues. Germline lookup yields CDR1 LNHNV and CDR2 YYDKDF (reference sequence). Between the trimmed V and J ends, which lost 4 bases and 5 bases, there was a span of 10 bases.

This clonotype was observed many times. The genes are TRBV7-2 and TRBJ2-1, with D perhaps matching TRBD2 (6 bases). V lost 1 base and J 7 bases, leaving 11 bases between the germline ends. The germline V gene has CDR1 SGHTA and CDR2 FQGNSA. The CDR3 has 14 amino acids. In DNA, the CDR3 is TGTGCCAGCAGCTTAGTAGACGGGAGAAATGAGCAGTTCTTC. Translation: CASSLVDGRNEQFF.

The gene calls are TRBV27 and TRBJ2-1; D is unclear. This CDR3 comprises 14 residues. Germline CDR1 and CDR2: MNHEY and SMNVEV (reference sequence). Between the trimmed V and J ends, which lost 2 bases and 5 bases, there was a span of 10 bases. The DNA of the CDR3 is TGTGCCAGCAGTTTAGTTACCGAGAACAATGAGCAGTTCTTC. Translated: CASSLVTENNEQFF.

The chain employs TRBV12-3 or TRBV12-4 and TRBJ2-4, with D perhaps matching TRBD1 (6 bases). The J call may be in error: the DNA end matches TRBJ2-7 better. This CDR3 has 15 residues. CDR3 nucleotide sequence: TGTGCCAGCAGTTTAGGAGGACAGAGTTTTTACGAGCAGTACTTC. It codes for CASSLGGQSFYEQYF.

This clonotype appeared a few times. The rearrangement uses TRBV7-3 and TRBJ2-6; D is undetermined. This CDR3 spans 13 amino acids. Trimming stripped 6 bases from V and 2 bases from J, with 5 bases between. CDR1 SGHTA and CDR2 FQGTGA come from the germline V gene. CDR3 in amino acids: CASRDPGANVLTF. The CDR3 nucleotides are TGTGCCAGCAGAGATCCTGGGGCCAACGTCCTGACTTTC.

This clonotype came up a few times. V and J are TRBV5-1 and TRBJ2-7, with 11 bases matching TRBD2. CDR1 is SGHRS and CDR2 is YFSETQ in the germline V gene. CDR3 length: 17 residues. Trimming removed 0 bases from V and 7 bases from J; junction bases left unmatched: 12. The CDR3 nucleotides read TGCGCCAGCAGCTTGGCCGGGACTAGCGGAGGAAACAATGAGCAGTACTTC. This codes for CASSLAGTSGGNNEQYF.

This clonotype appeared many times. V is TRBV29-1 and J is TRBJ1-4; D not resolved. Germline V lookup: CDR1 SQVTM, CDR2 ANQGSEA. This CDR3 has 15 residues. Trimming shortened V by 0 bases and J by 0 bases, and 8 bases separated the two germline ends. CDR3 protein: CSVEDRIATNEKLFF. In nucleotides, the CDR3 is TGCAGCGTTGAAGACAGGATCGCAACTAATGAAAAACTGTTTTTT. Full variable domain (remainder filled in from reference TRBV29-1 and TRBJ1-4): SAVISQKPSRDICQRGTSLTIQCQVDSQVTMMFWYRQQPGQSLTLIATANQGSEATYESGFVIDKFPISRPNLTFSTLTVSNMSPEDSSIYLCSVEDRIATNEKLFFGSGTQLSVL.

This chain connects TRBV9 to TRBJ2-5; 9 nucleotides line up with TRBD2. The CDR3 is 15 residues long. The ends lost 2 bases at V and 5 bases at J; junction bases unmatched: 7. Germline values: CDR1 SGDLS, CDR2 YYNGEE. Written as DNA, the CDR3 is TGTGCCAGCAGCGTCGGGCGGGAGGGCCCGGAGACCCAGTACTTC. Translation gives CASSVGREGPETQYF.

This clonotype has a count of ten or more. The gene calls are TRBV20-1 and TRBJ1-1; TRBD1 agrees at 8 bases. Trimming removed 1 base from V and 5 bases from J; junction bases left unmatched: 9. Germline lookup yields CDR1 DFQATT and CDR2 SNEGSKA (reference sequence). The CDR3 totals 15 residues. CDR3 sequence: CSARATTGVWTEAFF. The DNA for the CDR3 is TGCAGTGCTAGAGCTACGACAGGGGTTTGGACTGAAGCTTTCTTT.

This clonotype came up once. The gene calls are TRBV10-3 and TRBJ1-4, with a weak D call TRBD1 (5 bases). This CDR3 contains 15 residues. Trimming cost V 3 bases and J 5 bases, with 13 bases left between them. Per the germline V gene, CDR1 is ENHRY and CDR2 is SYGVKD. The chain's CDR3 is CAISDSDSPNEKLFF. The CDR3 DNA follows: TGTGCCATCAGTGATAGTGACAGCCCGAATGAAAAACTGTTTTTT.

The chain couples TRBV7-9 to TRBJ2-3, with D possibly TRBD1 on 5 matching bases. The germline gives CDR1 SEHNR, CDR2 FQNEAQ (reference sequence). This CDR3 is 15 amino acids long. CDR3 region: CAAEGVDGLWDTQYF. The DNA for the CDR3 is TGTGCTGCCGAAGGGGTCGACGGCTTGTGGGATACGCAGTATTTT.

This clonotype was counted ten times or more. The V gene is TRBV27, the J gene TRBJ2-3; perhaps TRBD2 as D (5 bases). Germline assignment: CDR1 MNHEY and CDR2 SMNVEV (reference sequence). The CDR3 length is 14 residues. V lost 5 bases to trimming and J lost 2 bases, with 11 bases between them. CDR3 DNA sequence: TGTGCCAGCAGTAGTCGGGATTTCACAGATACGCAGTATTTT. This sequence encodes CASSSRDFTDTQYF.

This clonotype was detected only a few times. The chain joins TRBV20-1 to TRBJ2-1; TRBD2 matches 11 bases. J was trimmed by 6 bases and V by 4 bases; bases with no gene match: 11. The CDR3 is made up of 16 amino acids. The V gene's germline CDR1 is DFQATT and CDR2 SNEGSKA (reference sequence). This CDR3 is CSANQPGLAAGNEQFF. The CDR3 DNA reads TGCAGTGCTAACCAACCGGGACTAGCGGCTGGCAATGAGCAGTTCTTC.

This clonotype was seen a few times. This chain joins TRBV12-3 or TRBV12-4 and TRBJ1-5; tentatively, D is TRBD1 (5 bases). V was pared by 1 base and J by 2 bases, with 9 bases between. The CDR3 has 15 amino acids. CDR3 loop: CASSLVDSRNQPQHF. The CDR3 DNA reads as TGTGCCAGCAGTTTAGTTGACAGCCGCAATCAGCCCCAGCATTTT.